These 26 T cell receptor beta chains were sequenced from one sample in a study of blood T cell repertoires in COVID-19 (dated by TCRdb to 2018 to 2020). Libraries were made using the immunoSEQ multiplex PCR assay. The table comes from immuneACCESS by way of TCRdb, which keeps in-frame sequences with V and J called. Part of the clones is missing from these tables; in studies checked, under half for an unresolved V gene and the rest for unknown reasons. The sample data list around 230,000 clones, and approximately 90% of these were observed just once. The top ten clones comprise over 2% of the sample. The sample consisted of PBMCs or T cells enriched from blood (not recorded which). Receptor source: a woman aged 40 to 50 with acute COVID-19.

The CDR3 coding sequence is TGTGCCAGCAGCTTGGCGGGAGGCGGGGAGCTGTTTTTT. It translates to CASSLAGGGELFF. This rearrangement joins TRBV5-6 to TRBJ2-2, with 7 bases that match TRBD2. The CDR3 extends over 13 amino acids. Per germline, CDR1 SGHDT and CDR2 YYEEEE. Trimming removed 0 bases from V and 7 bases from J; junction bases left unmatched: 0.

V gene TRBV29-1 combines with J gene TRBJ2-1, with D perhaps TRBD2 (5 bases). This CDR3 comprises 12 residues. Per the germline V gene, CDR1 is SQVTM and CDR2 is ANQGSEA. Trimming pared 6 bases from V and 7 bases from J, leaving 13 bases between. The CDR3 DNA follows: TGCAGCGTGGTAATAGCGACTAATGAGCAGTTCTTC. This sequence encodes CSVVIATNEQFF.

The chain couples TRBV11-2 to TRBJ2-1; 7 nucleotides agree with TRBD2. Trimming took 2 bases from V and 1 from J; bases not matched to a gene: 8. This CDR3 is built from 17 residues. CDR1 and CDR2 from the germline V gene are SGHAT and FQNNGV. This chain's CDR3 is CASSLMGGFWSYNEQFF. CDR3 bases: TGTGCCAGCAGCTTAATGGGGGGGTTCTGGTCCTACAATGAGCAGTTCTTC.

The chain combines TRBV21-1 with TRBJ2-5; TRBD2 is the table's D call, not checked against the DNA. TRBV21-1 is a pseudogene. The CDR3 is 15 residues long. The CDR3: CASSETSGEGETQYF. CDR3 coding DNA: TGTGCCAGCAGCGAGACTAGCGGGGAGGGTGAGACCCAGTACTTC.

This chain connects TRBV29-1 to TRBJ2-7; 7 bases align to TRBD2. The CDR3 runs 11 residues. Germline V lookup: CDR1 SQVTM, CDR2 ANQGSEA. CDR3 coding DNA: TGCGGAGCGGGGAGCTCCTACGAGCAGTACGTC. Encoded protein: CGAGSSYEQYV.

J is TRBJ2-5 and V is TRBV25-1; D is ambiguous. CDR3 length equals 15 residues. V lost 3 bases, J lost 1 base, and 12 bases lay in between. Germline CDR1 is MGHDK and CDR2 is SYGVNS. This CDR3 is CASSDPVGPQETQYF. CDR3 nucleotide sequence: TGTGCCAGCAGTGATCCCGTTGGGCCCCAAGAGACCCAGTACTTC. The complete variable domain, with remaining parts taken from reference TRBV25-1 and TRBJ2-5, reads EADIYQTPRYLVIGTGKKITLECSQTMGHDKMYWYQQDPGMELHLIHYSYGVNSTEKGDLSSESTVSRIRTEHFPLTLESARPSHTSQYLCASSDPVGPQETQYFGPGTRLLVL.

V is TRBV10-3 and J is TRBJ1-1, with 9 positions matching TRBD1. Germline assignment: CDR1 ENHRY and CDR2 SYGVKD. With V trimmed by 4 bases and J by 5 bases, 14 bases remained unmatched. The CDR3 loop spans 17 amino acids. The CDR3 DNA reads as TGTGCCATCAGTGCTAACGCCGGGACAGGGCCGGGTACTGAAGCTTTCTTT. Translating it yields CAISANAGTGPGTEAFF.

CDR3 in DNA: TGTGCCAGCGTGGGTCCGGGGTCACATGAAAAACTGTTTTTT. Amino acids: CASVGPGSHEKLFF. This chain links TRBV11-2 with TRBJ1-4; D gene uncertain. Germline CDR1 reads SGHAT; CDR2 reads FQNNGV. This CDR3 comprises 14 residues. Trimming stripped 8 bases from V and 6 bases from J, with 16 bases between.

The CDR3 sequence is CASSLVAGGTDTQYF. The CDR3 DNA reads as TGCGCCAGCAGCTTGGTAGCGGGTGGCACAGATACGCAGTATTTT. The V and J genes are TRBV5-1 and TRBJ2-3, with 7 bases lining up with TRBD2. Per the germline V gene, CDR1 is SGHRS and CDR2 is YFSETQ. The V segment lost 0 bases and the J segment 1 base; nucleotides outside the gene matches: 2. This CDR3 has 15 amino acids.

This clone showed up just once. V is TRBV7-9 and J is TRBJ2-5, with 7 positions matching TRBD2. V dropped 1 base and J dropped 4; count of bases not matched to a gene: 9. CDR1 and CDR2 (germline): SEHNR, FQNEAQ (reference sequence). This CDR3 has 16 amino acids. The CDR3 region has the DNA TGTGCCAGCAGCTTAGGGGGCGCGGGAGCGGGAGAGACCCAGTACTTC. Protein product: CASSLGGAGAGETQYF. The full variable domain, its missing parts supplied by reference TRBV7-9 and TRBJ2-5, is DTGVSQNPRHKITKRGQNVTFRCDPISEHNRLYWYRQTLGQGPEFLTYFQNEAQLEKSRLLSDRFSAERPKGSFSTLEIQRTEQGDSAMYLCASSLGGAGAGETQYFGPGTRLLVL.

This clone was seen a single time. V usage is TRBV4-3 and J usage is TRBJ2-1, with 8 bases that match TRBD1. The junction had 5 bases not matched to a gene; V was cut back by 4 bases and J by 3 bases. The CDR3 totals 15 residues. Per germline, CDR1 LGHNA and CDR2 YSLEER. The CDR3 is CASSPGTGFYNEQFF. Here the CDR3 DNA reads TGCGCCAGCAGCCCCGGGACAGGATTCTACAATGAGCAGTTCTTC.

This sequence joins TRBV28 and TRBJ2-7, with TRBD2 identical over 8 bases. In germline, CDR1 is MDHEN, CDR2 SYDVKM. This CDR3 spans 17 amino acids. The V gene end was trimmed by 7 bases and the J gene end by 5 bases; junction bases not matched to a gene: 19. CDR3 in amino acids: CASTDPPTESGGHEQYF. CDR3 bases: TGTGCCAGCACCGACCCCCCTACTGAAAGCGGGGGCCACGAGCAGTACTTC.

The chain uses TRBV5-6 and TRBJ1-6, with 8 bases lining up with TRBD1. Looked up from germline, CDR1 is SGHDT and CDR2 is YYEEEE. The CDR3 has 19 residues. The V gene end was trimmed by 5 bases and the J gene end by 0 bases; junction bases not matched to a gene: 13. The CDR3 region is CASSLGPTGASSYNSPLHF. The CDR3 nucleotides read TGTGCCAGCAGTTTAGGACCGACAGGGGCAAGCTCCTATAATTCACCCCTCCACTTT. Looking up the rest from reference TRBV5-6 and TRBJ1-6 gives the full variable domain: DAGVTQSPTHLIKTRGQQVTLRCSPKSGHDTVSWYQQALGQGPQFIFQYYEEEERQRGNFPDRFSGHQFPNYSSELNVNALLLGDSALYLCASSLGPTGASSYNSPLHFGNGTRLTVT.

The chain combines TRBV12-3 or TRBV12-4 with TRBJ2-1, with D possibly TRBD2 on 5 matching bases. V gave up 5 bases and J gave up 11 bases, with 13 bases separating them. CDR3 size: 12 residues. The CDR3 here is CASSPGRDKQFF. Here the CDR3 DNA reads TGTGCCAGCAGTCCCGGACGGGATAAGCAGTTCTTC.

Here the CDR3 reads CAGAGDRGRDGYTF. The CDR3 DNA reads TGTGCCGGAGCTGGGGACAGGGGGCGGGATGGCTACACCTTC. The chain joins TRBV2 to TRBJ1-2, with TRBD1 matching over 12 bases. V dropped 11 bases and J dropped 6; count of bases not matched to a gene: 10. The CDR3 is made up of 14 amino acids. Germline-derived CDR1 and CDR2 are SNHLY and FYNNEI.

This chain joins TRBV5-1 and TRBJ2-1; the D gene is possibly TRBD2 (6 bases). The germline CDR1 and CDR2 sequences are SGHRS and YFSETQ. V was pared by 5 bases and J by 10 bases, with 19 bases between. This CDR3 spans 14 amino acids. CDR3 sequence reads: CASSPVGARDEQFF. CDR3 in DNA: TGCGCCAGCAGTCCTGTTGGGGCGCGGGACGAGCAGTTCTTC.

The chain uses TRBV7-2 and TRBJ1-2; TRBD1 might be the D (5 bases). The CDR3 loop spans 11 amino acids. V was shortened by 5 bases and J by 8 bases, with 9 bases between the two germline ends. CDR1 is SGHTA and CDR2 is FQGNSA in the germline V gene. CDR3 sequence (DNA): TGTGCCAGCAGCCTCCGGGGGGGCTACACCTTC. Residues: CASSLRGGYTF.

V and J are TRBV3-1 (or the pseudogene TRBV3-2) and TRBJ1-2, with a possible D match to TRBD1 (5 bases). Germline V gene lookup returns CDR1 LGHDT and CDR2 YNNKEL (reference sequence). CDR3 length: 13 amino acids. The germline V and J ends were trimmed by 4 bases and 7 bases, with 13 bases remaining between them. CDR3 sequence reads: CASSPRGGAGYTF. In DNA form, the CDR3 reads TGTGCCAGCAGCCCCCGGGGAGGGGCTGGCTACACCTTC.

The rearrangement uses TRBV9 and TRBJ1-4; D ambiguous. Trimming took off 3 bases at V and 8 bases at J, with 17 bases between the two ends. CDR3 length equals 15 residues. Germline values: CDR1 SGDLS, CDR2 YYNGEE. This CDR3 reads CASSETMIPSEKLFF. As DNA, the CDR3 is TGTGCCAGCAGCGAGACTATGATCCCGTCCGAAAAACTGTTTTTT.

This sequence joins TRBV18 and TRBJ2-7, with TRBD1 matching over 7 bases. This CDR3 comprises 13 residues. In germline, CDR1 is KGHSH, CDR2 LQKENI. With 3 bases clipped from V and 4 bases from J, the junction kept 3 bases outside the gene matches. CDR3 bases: TGTGCCAGCTCACCCGGGACAGCATACGAGCAGTACTTC. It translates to CASSPGTAYEQYF.

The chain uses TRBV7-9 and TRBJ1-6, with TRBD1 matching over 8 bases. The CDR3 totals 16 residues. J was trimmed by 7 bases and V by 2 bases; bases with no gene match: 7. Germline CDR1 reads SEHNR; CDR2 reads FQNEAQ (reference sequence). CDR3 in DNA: TGTGCCAGCAGCTTAAAAACAGGGGGGAGGAATTCACCCCTCCACTTT. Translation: CASSLKTGGRNSPLHF.

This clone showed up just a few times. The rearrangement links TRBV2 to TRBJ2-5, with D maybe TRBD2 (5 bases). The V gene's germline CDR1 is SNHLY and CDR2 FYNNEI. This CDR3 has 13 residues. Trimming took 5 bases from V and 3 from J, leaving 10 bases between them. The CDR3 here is CASSRTREETQYF. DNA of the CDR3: TGTGCCAGCAGTAGAACTAGGGAAGAGACCCAGTACTTC.

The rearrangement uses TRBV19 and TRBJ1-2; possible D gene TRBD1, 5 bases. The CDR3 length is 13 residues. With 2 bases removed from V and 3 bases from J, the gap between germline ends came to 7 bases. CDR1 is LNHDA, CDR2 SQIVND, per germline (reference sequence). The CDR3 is CASSISRDYGYTF. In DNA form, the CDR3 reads TGTGCCAGTAGTATATCCAGGGACTATGGCTACACCTTC.

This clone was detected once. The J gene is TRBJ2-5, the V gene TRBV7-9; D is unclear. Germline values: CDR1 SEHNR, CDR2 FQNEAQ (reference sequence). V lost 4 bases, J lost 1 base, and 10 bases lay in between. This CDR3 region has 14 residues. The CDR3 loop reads CASSSWPSQETQYF. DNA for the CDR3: TGTGCCAGCAGCTCGTGGCCCTCCCAAGAGACCCAGTACTTC.

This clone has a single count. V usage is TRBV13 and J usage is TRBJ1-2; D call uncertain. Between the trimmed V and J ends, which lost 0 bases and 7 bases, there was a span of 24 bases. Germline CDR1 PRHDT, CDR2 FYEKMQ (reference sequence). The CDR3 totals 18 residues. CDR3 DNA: TGTGCCAGCAGCTTAGGCCAAGTAAACGGGCCCGGGGAGTCTGGCTACACCTTC. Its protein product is CASSLGQVNGPGESGYTF.

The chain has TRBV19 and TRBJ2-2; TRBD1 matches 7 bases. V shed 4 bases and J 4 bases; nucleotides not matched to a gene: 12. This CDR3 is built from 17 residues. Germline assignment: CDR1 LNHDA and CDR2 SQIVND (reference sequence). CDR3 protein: CASSTKTGWGFTGELFF. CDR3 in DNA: TGTGCCAGTAGTACCAAGACAGGGTGGGGTTTCACCGGGGAGCTGTTTTTT.